This T cell receptor (beta chain) derives from a study of shared clonotypes between healthy human individuals. Turning to the study itself: Used for every donor were three CD4 naive, three CD4 memory, two CD8 naive and one CD8 memory plate. General study results and limits: Memory subsets had estimated richness that was generally smaller than that of naive subsets. Investigators collected only blood, and repertoires in tissues likely differ.

As to this clone: The target antigen is unknown. The same CDR3 also results from other DNA sequences found in this sample.

The CDR3 extends over 14 amino acids. Germline V gene sequence: CDR1 SEHNR, CDR2 FQNEAQ (reference sequence). The germline V and J ends were trimmed by 5 bases and 0 bases, with 8 bases remaining between them. Splitting of each subset's genomic DNA was done evenly across several immunoSEQ plates. Generated by immunoSEQ multiplex PCR, the TCRdb table keeps only in-frame clones and is missing some. The sample shows hundreds of thousands of clones, around 90% of them seen only once. Selected positively for CCR7 and CD45RO-negative, naive CD8 cells excluded terminally differentiated effector memory CD45RA+ cells.

This sequence originates from a young man in good health. The chain couples TRBV7-9 to TRBJ1-5, with D tentatively TRBD1 (5 bases). Sequenced input: naive CD8+ T cells sorted from blood. The CDR3 loop is CASSLDSSNQPQHF. CDR3 coding DNA: TGTGCCAGCAGCCTCGACAGTAGCAATCAGCCCCAGCATTTT.